Listed below are T cell receptor beta chains from one sample, sequenced in a study of identical twins. TCRdb reprocessed the 5' RACE reads with MiXCR, giving one entry per CDR3 protein. The table has approximately 670,000 distinct CDR3 sequences, approximately 6% seen once; the top ten hold about 1.8%. The sample comprised naive T cells sorted from blood. The source of these receptors is a man younger than 35 in good health. The CDR3 runs from the conserved cysteine through the conserved F or W. D genes are given only for firm matches. Only some rows state a clone size, as once, few, many or a class for expanded clones.

clone size,D gene,CDR3 length,J gene,V gene,CDR3 protein,CDR3 DNA
few,TRBD1,14,TRBJ2-7,TRBV3-1,CASSRVDRGLEQYF,TGTGCCAGCAGCCGCGTGGACAGGGGGCTCGAGCAGTACTTC
many,TRBD1,15,TRBJ2-7,TRBV7-9,CASSLEKGAAYEQYF,TGTGCCAGCAGCTTAGAAAAGGGGGCTGCCTACGAGCAGTACTTC
many,TRBD1,15,TRBJ2-3,TRBV9,CASSVGQGSTDTQYF,TGTGCCAGCAGCGTCGGACAGGGTTCCACAGATACGCAGTATTTT
many,TRBD2,13,TRBJ2-3,TRBV29-1,CSVPTSANKLEYF,TGCAGCGTTCCCACTAGCGCCAACAAGCTGGAGTATTTT
few,-,14,TRBJ1-1,TRBV5-1,CASSPGAGSTEAFF,TGCGCCAGCAGCCCCGGAGCGGGGAGTACTGAAGCTTTCTTT
-,-,18,TRBJ2-3,TRBV15,CATSEGPPSAAYTDTQYF,TGTGCCACCAGCGAGGGCCCCCCATCAGCGGCGTACACAGATACGCAGTATTTT
-,TRBD1,15,TRBJ2-5,TRBV6-1,CASSHGTGSSETQYF,TGTGCCAGCAGCCACGGGACAGGGTCCTCCGAGACCCAGTACTTC
many,-,15,TRBJ2-1,TRBV18,CASSPRSQGSYVQFF,TGTGCCAGCTCACCGAGGTCCCAGGGGTCGTACGTGCAGTTCTTC
-,-,14,TRBJ2-4,TRBV19,CASRDRLAKNIQYF,TGTGCCAGCCGAGACAGACTAGCCAAAAACATTCAGTACTTC
many,-,12,TRBJ2-1,TRBV12-3/TRBV12-4,CASSLRDLEQFF,TGTGCCAGCAGTCTTAGGGACCTCGAGCAGTTCTTC
-,-,13,TRBJ2-1,TRBV18,CASSPAVNNEQFF,TGTGCCAGCTCACCGGCGGTTAACAATGAGCAGTTCTTC
many,-,13,TRBJ1-1,TRBV29-1,CSVERQLNTEAFF,TGCAGCGTTGAGCGGCAGCTGAACACTGAAGCTTTCTTT
many,-,12,TRBJ2-1,TRBV7-6,CASSLNSDEQFF,TGTGCCAGCAGCTTAAATTCAGATGAGCAGTTCTTC
many,TRBD2,17,TRBJ2-7,TRBV20-1,CSANRDGGLAGSYEQYF,TGCAGTGCTAACCGGGACGGAGGACTAGCGGGATCCTACGAGCAGTACTTC
-,-,13,TRBJ2-7,TRBV6-2/TRBV6-3,CASSYHLSYEQYF,TGTGCCAGCAGTTACCACCTCTCCTACGAGCAGTACTTC
-,TRBD1,14,TRBJ1-5,TRBV4-1,CASSHPTGGQPQHF,TGCGCCAGCAGCCACCCGACAGGGGGCCAGCCCCAGCATTTT
-,-,16,TRBJ2-1,TRBV29-1,CSVENAGRFRYNEQFF,TGCAGCGTTGAGAACGCGGGTAGGTTTCGCTACAATGAGCAGTTCTTC
-,TRBD2,16,TRBJ2-1,TRBV5-1,CASSLVVAGGYNEQFF,TGCGCCAGCAGCTTGGTTGTAGCGGGAGGATATAATGAGCAGTTCTTC
many,TRBD2,17,TRBJ2-2,TRBV12-3/TRBV12-4,CASSFGLAGAGTGELFF,TGTGCCAGCAGTTTTGGGCTAGCGGGGGCGGGCACCGGGGAGCTGTTTTTT
many,TRBD2,15,TRBJ2-5,TRBV18,CASSPLTSGKETQYF,TGTGCCAGCTCACCACTGACTAGCGGGAAAGAGACCCAGTACTTC
many,-,16,TRBJ2-3,TRBV20-1,CSASLRAGVRTDTQYF,TGCAGTGCCTCCCTAAGGGCCGGGGTTCGCACAGATACGCAGTATTTT
-,-,14,TRBJ2-2,TRBV5-1,CASLKGADTGELFF,TGCGCCAGCCTTAAAGGGGCGGACACCGGGGAGCTGTTTTTT
many,TRBD2,15,TRBJ2-3,TRBV11-2,CASSPLGLAGDTQYF,TGTGCCAGCAGCCCTTTAGGACTAGCGGGAGATACGCAGTATTTT
many,TRBD1,17,TRBJ2-7,TRBV29-1,CSASGTVKAVNVYEQYF,TGCAGCGCCTCCGGGACAGTAAAAGCAGTAAATGTCTACGAGCAGTACTTC
few,TRBD1,14,TRBJ1-5,TRBV15,CATSRRQGVMAQHF,TGTGCCACCAGCAGAAGGCAGGGGGTAATGGCCCAGCATTTT
many,-,15,TRBJ2-3,TRBV4-3,CASSRLGELTDTQYF,TGCGCCAGCAGCCGGTTAGGGGAATTGACAGATACGCAGTATTTT
many,-,14,TRBJ2-7,TRBV24-1,CATSDFPDSYEQYF,TGTGCCACCAGTGATTTTCCCGACTCCTACGAGCAGTACTTC
-,TRBD2,15,TRBJ2-1,TRBV20-1,CSARERELVYNEQFF,TGCAGTGCTAGGGAGCGGGAGCTGGTTTACAATGAGCAGTTCTTC
many,TRBD2,20,TRBJ2-1,TRBV6-4,CASSRRTGTSGRAPYNEQFF,TGTGCCAGCAGTCGACGGACCGGGACTAGCGGGAGGGCCCCCTACAATGAGCAGTTCTTC
many,-,15,TRBJ2-1,TRBV4-1,CASSQDVGQFNEQFF,TGCGCCAGCAGCCAAGATGTCGGCCAGTTCAATGAGCAGTTCTTC
many,-,12,TRBJ2-1,TRBV12-3/TRBV12-4,CASSARTVEQFF,TGTGCCAGCAGCGCGCGGACAGTTGAGCAGTTCTTC
many,TRBD2,16,TRBJ2-3,TRBV20-1,CSARDLLAGGVDTQYF,TGCAGTGCTAGAGATCTCTTAGCGGGAGGGGTGGATACGCAGTATTTT
many,-,12,TRBJ2-5,TRBV12-5,CASGLRGETQYF,TGTGCTAGTGGTTTGCGGGGAGAGACCCAGTACTTC
-,-,12,TRBJ2-7,TRBV7-8,CASSLASDEQYF,TGTGCCAGCAGCTTAGCATCCGACGAGCAGTACTTC
few,-,15,TRBJ1-2,TRBV6-1,CASSEARTALYGYTF,TGTGCCAGCAGTGAAGCAAGGACGGCACTTTATGGCTACACCTTC
few,-,16,TRBJ2-3,TRBV20-1,CSASGGAGRGTDTQYF,TGCAGTGCTAGCGGTGGGGCTGGGCGTGGGACAGATACGCAGTATTTT
many,-,16,TRBJ2-3,TRBV15,CATSRSPFTSTDTQYF,TGTGCCACCAGCAGATCCCCGTTTACTAGCACAGATACGCAGTATTTT
many,-,13,TRBJ2-2,TRBV7-3,CAMQGFYTGELFF,TGTGCCATGCAGGGTTTCTACACCGGGGAGCTGTTTTTT
-,-,11,TRBJ2-1,TRBV6-4,CANIGGDRQFF,TGTGCCAACATAGGGGGGGACAGGCAGTTCTTC
-,-,14,TRBJ2-3,TRBV27,CASRGISSTDTQYF,TGTGCCAGCAGGGGGATTTCAAGCACAGATACGCAGTATTTT
many,-,15,TRBJ2-1,TRBV5-5,CASSADWTSGNEQFF,TGTGCCAGCAGCGCTGACTGGACCTCCGGCAATGAGCAGTTCTTC
many,TRBD2,17,TRBJ2-2,TRBV29-1,CSVEDLRGTRLTGELFF,TGCAGCGTTGAAGATCTTCGGGGGACTAGATTAACCGGGGAGCTGTTTTTT
few,-,13,TRBJ2-1,TRBV3-1,CASSQVTGVEQFF,TGTGCCAGCAGCCAAGTCACCGGCGTTGAGCAGTTCTTC
few,-,15,TRBJ2-5,TRBV4-1,CASSPLVQARETQYF,TGCGCCAGCAGCCCCCTGGTTCAGGCCCGGGAGACCCAGTACTTC
-,-,17,TRBJ2-1,TRBV4-3,CASSQEGNEGAHNEQFF,TGCGCCAGCAGCCAAGAGGGGAATGAAGGGGCTCACAATGAGCAGTTCTTC
few,-,14,TRBJ2-1,TRBV10-3,CAISATQRDNEQFF,TGTGCCATCAGCGCTACACAGAGAGACAATGAGCAGTTCTTC
many,TRBD2,19,TRBJ2-5,TRBV10-3,CAISEHQSGLAGYQETQYF,TGTGCCATCAGCGAACATCAAAGCGGACTAGCGGGATACCAAGAGACCCAGTACTTC
many,-,13,TRBJ1-1,TRBV20-1,CSAGGRSNTEAFF,TGCAGTGCTGGAGGCAGATCGAACACTGAAGCTTTCTTT